This T cell receptor beta chain came from a study of blood T cell repertoires in COVID-19 (TCRdb year 2020). Regarding the research as a whole: Samples from collaborators originated in the United States, Italy and Spain and spanned both the acute and convalescent phases of COVID-19. The repertoires were released in a freely available public database intended as a resource for research on the immune response to SARS-CoV-2. Samples came from the ongoing ImmuneRACE study (first 160 participants) plus 1,254 subjects from 6 global collaborators. Where HLA class I and class II types were available, the types were taken from metadata supplied by the sample provider, not from assay-based typing. The material from the prospective study consisted of cDNA or gDNA derived from T cells, B-cell-depleted T cells, or PBMCs. Nearly every sample came with metadata listing a de-identified subject ID, COVID-19 status, age in years and sex. Deeply sampled blood TCRbeta repertoires from subjects exposed to, actively infected with, or recovered from COVID-19 were included in the dataset. The paper's findings and limits, for the study overall: The quantity of clinical and demographic metadata differed by source and by participant and was supplied without curation.

At the junction V is shortened by 2 bases and J by 4 bases, with 14 bases in between. From its cysteine to its phenylalanine, the CDR3 spans 16 amino acids. Of all the DNA, just the CDR3 is kept, 48 bases in frame from base 1. CDR1 and CDR2 are read off the germline V gene as LGHNA and YNFKEQ. A single count supports this clone. No cognate antigen has been identified for it. It has no much larger one-base neighbor in the sample; base qualities were not kept. The immunoSEQ Assay, a bias-controlled multiplex PCR, was used to amplify TCRbeta CDR3 regions from genomic DNA. Concerning the study's data processing: The number of nucleated cells in each sample was estimated from the amplification of reference gene primers within the assay. To quantify the absolute abundance of each unique TCRbeta CDR3 rearrangement, sequence reads were collapsed and filtered. For each sample, productive Simpson clonality was calculated as the square root of Simpson's diversity index over productive rearrangements. TCRdb re-hosts the immuneACCESS table, in-frame sequences only. Its copies lack some clones; in the studies checked, an unresolved V gene accounts for under half of them, and the cause for the rest is not known. The V and J calls and clone size come from that table; D and trimming were worked out from the DNA. The sample table holds tens of thousands of clones, of which 91% were seen once. 2% to 2.5% of the sample lies in the top ten.

The collaborating institutions used their own protocols to collect whole blood in K2EDTA tubes. For TCRbeta analysis, collaborator samples were shipped as frozen whole blood, as isolated PBMCs, or as DNA extracted from either sample type. Recombination connected TRBV4-2 to TRBJ2-2, with a tentative D gene TRBD2 over 7 matching bases. The TCR comes from a human donor with active COVID-19. The donor label of this sample is uncertain. Sequenced material: peripheral blood. The CDR3 in this case is CASSQSRGGGTGELFF. DNA sequence: TGTGCCAGCAGCCAATCGCGGGGAGGGGGCACCGGGGAGCTGTTTTTT.